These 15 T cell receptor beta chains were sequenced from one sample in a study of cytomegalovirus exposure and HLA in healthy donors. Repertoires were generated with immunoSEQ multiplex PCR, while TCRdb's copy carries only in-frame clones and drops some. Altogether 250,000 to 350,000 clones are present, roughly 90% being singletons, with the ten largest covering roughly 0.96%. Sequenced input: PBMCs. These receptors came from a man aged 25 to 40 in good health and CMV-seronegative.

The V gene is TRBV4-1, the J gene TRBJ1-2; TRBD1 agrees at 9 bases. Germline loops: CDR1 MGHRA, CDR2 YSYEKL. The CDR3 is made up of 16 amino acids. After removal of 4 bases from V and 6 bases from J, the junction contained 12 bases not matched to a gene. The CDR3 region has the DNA TGCGCCAGCAGCCCGTACCATGACAGGGGGTTGGATGGCTACACCTTC. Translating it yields CASSPYHDRGLDGYTF.

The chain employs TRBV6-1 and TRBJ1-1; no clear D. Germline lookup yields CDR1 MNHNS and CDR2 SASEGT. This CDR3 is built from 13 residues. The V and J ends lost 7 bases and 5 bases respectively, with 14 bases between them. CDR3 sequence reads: CASTDPGGTEAFF. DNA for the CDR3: TGTGCCAGCACGGACCCGGGCGGGACTGAAGCTTTCTTT.

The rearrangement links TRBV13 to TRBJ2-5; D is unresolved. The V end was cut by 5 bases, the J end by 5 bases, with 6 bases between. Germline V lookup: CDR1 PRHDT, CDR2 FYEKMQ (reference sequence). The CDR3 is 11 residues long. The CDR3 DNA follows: TGTGCCAGCAGCATCCGGGAGACCCAGTACTTC. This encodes CASSIRETQYF.

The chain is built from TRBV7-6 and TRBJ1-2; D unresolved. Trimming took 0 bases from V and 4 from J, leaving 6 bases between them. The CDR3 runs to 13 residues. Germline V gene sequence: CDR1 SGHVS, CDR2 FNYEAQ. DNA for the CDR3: TGTGCCAGCAGCTTAGCGCCAGGCTATGGCTACACCTTC. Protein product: CASSLAPGYGYTF.

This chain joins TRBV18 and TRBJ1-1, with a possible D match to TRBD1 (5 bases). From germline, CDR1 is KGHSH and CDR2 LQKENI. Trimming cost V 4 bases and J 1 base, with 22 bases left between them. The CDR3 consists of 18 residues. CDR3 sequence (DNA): TGTGCCAGCTCACGAGACCCCCCCGCGACAGTGGGGAACACTGAAGCTTTCTTT. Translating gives CASSRDPPATVGNTEAFF. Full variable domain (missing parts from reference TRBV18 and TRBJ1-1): NAGVMQNPRHLVRRRGQEARLRCSPMKGHSHVYWYRQLPEEGLKFMVYLQKENIIDESGMPKERFSAEFPKEGPSILRIQQVVRGDSAAYFCASSRDPPATVGNTEAFFGQGTRLTVV.

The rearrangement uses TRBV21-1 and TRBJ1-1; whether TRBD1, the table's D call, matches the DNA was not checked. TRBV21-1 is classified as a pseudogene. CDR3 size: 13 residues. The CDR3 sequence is CASNGTKNTEAFF. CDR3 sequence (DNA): TGTGCCAGCAATGGGACAAAGAACACTGAAGCTTTCTTT.

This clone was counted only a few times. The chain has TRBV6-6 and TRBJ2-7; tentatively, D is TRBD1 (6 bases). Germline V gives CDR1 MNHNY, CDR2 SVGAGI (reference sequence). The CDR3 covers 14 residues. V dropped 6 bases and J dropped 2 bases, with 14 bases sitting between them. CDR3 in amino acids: CASSLRDITYEQYF. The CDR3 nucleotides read TGTGCCAGCAGCCTCCGGGACATTACCTACGAGCAGTACTTC.

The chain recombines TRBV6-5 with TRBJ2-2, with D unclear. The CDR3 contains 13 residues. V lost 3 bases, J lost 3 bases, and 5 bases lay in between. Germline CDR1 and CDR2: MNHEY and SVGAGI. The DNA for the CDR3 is TGTGCCAGCAGTTATCTTCACACCGGGGAGCTGTTTTTT. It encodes CASSYLHTGELFF.

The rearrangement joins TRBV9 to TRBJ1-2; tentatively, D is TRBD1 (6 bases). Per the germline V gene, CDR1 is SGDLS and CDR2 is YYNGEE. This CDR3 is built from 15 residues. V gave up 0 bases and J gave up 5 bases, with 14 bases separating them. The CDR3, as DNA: TGTGCCAGCAGCGTAGCTGAGGGCAGGGGATATGGCTACACCTTC. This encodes CASSVAEGRGYGYTF. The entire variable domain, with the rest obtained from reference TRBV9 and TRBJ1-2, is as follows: DSGVTQTPKHLITATGQRVTLRCSPRSGDLSVYWYQQSLDQGLQFLIQYYNGEERAKGNILERFSAQQFPDLHSELNLSSLELGDSALYFCASSVAEGRGYGYTFGSGTRLTVV.

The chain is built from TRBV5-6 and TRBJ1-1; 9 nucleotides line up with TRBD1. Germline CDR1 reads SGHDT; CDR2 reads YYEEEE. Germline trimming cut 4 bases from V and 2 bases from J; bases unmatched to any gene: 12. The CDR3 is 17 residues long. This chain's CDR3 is CASSPGTGRRVNTEAFF. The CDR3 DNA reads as TGTGCCAGCAGCCCCGGGACAGGGCGGAGGGTAAACACTGAAGCTTTCTTT.

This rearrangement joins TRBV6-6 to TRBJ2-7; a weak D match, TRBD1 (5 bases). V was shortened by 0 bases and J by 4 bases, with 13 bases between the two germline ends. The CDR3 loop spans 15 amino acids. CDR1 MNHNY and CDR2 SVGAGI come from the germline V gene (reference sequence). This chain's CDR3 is CASSYSKGASYEQYF. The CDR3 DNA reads TGTGCCAGCAGTTACTCGAAAGGGGCCTCGTACGAGCAGTACTTC.

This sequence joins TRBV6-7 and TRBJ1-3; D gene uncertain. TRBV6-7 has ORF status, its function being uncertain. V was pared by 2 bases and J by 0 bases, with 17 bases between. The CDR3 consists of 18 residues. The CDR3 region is CASSYLGDESRSGNTIYF. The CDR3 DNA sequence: TGTGCCAGCAGTTACCTCGGGGATGAGAGCCGCTCTGGAAACACCATATATTTT.

The CDR3 loop reads CASSLLTRSHEQYF. CDR3 DNA sequence: TGTGCCAGCAGCCTTCTGACTAGATCCCACGAGCAGTACTTC. This rearrangement joins TRBV5-6 to TRBJ2-7, with TRBD2 as a possible D gene (6 bases). The CDR3 is 14 residues long. From germline, CDR1 is SGHDT and CDR2 YYEEEE. V was clipped by 4 bases and J by 5 bases, with 16 bases between them.

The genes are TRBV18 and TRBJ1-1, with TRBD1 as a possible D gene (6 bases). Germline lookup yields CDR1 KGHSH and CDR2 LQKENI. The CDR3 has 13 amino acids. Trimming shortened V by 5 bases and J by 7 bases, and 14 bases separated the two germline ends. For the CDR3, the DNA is TGTGCCAGCTCAGCCGGGACATTTAATGAAGCTTTCTTT. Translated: CASSAGTFNEAFF.

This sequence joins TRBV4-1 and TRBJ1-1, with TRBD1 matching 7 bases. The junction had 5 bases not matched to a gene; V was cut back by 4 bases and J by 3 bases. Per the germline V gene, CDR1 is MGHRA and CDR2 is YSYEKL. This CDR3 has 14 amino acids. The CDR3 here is CASSPTGSHTEAFF. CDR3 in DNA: TGCGCCAGCAGCCCGACAGGGTCTCACACTGAAGCTTTCTTT.